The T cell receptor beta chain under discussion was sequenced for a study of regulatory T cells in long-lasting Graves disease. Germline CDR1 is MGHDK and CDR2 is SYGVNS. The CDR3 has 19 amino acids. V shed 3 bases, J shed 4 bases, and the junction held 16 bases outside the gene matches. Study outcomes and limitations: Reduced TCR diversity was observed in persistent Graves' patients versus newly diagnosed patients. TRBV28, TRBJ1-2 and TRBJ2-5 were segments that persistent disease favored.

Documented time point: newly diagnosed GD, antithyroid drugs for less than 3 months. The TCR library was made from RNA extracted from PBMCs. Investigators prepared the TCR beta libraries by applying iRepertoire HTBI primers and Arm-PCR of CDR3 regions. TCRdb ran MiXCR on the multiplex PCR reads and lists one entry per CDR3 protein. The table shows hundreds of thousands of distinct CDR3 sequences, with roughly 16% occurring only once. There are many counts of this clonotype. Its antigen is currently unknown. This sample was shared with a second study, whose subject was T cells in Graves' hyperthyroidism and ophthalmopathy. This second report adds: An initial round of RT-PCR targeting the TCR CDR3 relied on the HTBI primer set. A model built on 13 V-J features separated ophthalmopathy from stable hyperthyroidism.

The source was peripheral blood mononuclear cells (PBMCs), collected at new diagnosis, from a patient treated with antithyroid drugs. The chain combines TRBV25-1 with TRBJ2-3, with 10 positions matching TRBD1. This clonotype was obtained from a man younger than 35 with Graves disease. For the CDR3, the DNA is TGTGCCAGCAGTGACTTCTATGGCGGGACAGGGGCTAATCCAGATACGCAGTATTTT. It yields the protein CASSDFYGGTGANPDTQYF.